The text below deals with one T cell receptor beta chain. Its antigen remains unidentified. This record comes from a study of cytomegalovirus exposure and HLA in healthy donors. General study findings and limits: Reportedly, cytomegalovirus status was diagnosed with high sensitivity and specificity. Cytomegalovirus-associated status was assigned to 164 TCR beta chains.

Sequencing used immunoSEQ multiplex PCR; TCRdb keeps in-frame clones, though not all of them. The sample holds 150,000 to 200,000 clones, roughly 85% seen once. This CDR3 comprises 13 residues. The V end lost 3 bases, the J end lost 3 bases, and 9 bases lay between the germline ends. Germline V gene lookup returns CDR1 SGHDT and CDR2 YYEEEE. This sequence was found in a man aged 18 to 29 in good health and CMV-seropositive. Sequencing used PBMCs. The V call is TRBV5-6, the J call TRBJ2-5; possible D gene TRBD2, 5 bases. This CDR3 is CASSSGLKETQYF. CDR3 nucleotides: TGTGCCAGCAGCTCTGGACTGAAAGAGACCCAGTACTTC.